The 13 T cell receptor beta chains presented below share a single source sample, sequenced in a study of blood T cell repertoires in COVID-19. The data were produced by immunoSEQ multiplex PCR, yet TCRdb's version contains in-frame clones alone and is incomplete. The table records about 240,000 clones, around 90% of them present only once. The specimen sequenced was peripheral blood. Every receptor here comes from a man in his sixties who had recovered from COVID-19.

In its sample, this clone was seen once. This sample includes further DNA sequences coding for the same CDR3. CDR3 nucleotides: TGTGCCAGCAGCCAAGGCGGGAATCAGCCCCAGCATTTT. The encoded protein is CASSQGGNQPQHF. The gene calls are TRBV3-1 (or the pseudogene TRBV3-2) and TRBJ1-5, with D hard to call. V gave up 1 base and J gave up 4 bases, with 5 bases separating them. The germline gives CDR1 LGHDT, CDR2 YNNKEL (reference sequence). There are 13 residues in the CDR3.

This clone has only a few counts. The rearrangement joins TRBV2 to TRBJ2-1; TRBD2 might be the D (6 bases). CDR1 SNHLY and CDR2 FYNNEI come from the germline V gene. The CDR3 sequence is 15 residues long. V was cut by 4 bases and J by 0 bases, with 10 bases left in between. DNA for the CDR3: TGTGCCAGCAGTGCCCGGGGGAACTCCTACAATGAGCAGTTCTTC. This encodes CASSARGNSYNEQFF.

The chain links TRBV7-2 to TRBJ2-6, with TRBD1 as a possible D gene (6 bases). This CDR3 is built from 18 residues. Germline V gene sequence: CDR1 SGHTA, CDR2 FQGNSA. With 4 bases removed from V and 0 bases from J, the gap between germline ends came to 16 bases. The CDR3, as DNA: TGTGCCAGCAGCTCCACGGGACAATACAACTCTGGGGCCAACGTCCTGACTTTC. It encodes CASSSTGQYNSGANVLTF.

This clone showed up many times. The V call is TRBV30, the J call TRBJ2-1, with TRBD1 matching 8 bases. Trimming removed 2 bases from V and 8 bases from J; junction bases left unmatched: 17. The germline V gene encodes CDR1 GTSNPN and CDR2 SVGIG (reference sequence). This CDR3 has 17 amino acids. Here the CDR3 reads CAWSKTGGVSVLDEQFF. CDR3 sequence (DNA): TGTGCCTGGAGTAAAACAGGGGGTGTTTCGGTACTCGATGAGCAGTTCTTC. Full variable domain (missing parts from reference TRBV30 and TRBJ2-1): SQTIHQWPATLVQPVGSPLSLECTVEGTSNPNLYWYRQAAGRGLQLLFYSVGIGQISSEVPQNLSASRPQDRQFILSSKKLLLSDSGFYLCAWSKTGGVSVLDEQFFGPGTRLTVL.

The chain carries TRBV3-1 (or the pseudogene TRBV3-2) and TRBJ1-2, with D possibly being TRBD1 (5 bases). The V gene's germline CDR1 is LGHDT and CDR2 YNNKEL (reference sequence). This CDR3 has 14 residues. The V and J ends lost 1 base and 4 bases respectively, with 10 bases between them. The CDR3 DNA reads TGTGCCAGCAGCCAAGGGCAGGGCCCCTATGGCTACACCTTC. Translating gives CASSQGQGPYGYTF.

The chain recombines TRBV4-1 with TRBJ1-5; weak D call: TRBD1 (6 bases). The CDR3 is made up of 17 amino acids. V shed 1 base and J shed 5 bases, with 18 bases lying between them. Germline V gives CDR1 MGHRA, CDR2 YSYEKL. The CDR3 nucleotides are TGCGCCAGCAGCCAAGGGCTCAGGGGACGATTTGATCAGCCCCAGCATTTT. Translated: CASSQGLRGRFDQPQHF.

This CDR3 is CASRRQGAFYEQYF. The CDR3 DNA sequence: TGTGCCAGCAGAAGACAGGGGGCTTTCTACGAGCAGTACTTC. The chain employs TRBV28 and TRBJ2-7, with TRBD1 matching 10 bases. The CDR3 loop spans 14 amino acids. Germline CDR1 reads MDHEN; CDR2 reads SYDVKM. With 6 bases clipped from V and 3 bases from J, the junction kept 5 bases outside the gene matches.

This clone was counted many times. The CDR3: CASSLGPGRISRSGELFF. The CDR3 coding sequence is TGTGCCAGTAGTTTAGGACCGGGTCGAATTAGTCGATCCGGGGAGCTGTTTTTT. The genes are TRBV19 and TRBJ2-2; D remains ambiguous. The CDR3 is made up of 18 amino acids. The V end lost 5 bases, the J end lost 6 bases, and 25 bases lay between the germline ends. Germline CDR1 is LNHDA and CDR2 is SQIVND (reference sequence).

The CDR3 DNA reads as TGTGCCAGCAGCCCGGGGAGAAGGCGAACAGATACGCAGTATTTT. The encoded protein is CASSPGRRRTDTQYF. The gene calls are TRBV3-1 (or the pseudogene TRBV3-2) and TRBJ2-3; possible D gene TRBD2, 5 bases. The CDR3 runs 15 residues. Trimming stripped 4 bases from V and 3 bases from J, with 14 bases between. The V gene's germline CDR1 is LGHDT and CDR2 YNNKEL (reference sequence).

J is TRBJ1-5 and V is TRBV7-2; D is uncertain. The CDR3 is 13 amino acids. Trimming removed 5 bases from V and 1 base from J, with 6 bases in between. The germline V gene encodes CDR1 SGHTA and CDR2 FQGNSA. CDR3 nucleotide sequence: TGTGCCAGCAGCCCTTCGAGCAATCAGCCCCAGCATTTT. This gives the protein CASSPSSNQPQHF.

The CDR3 is CASSYSDRGTGNTIYF. DNA for the CDR3: TGTGCCAGCAGTTACTCGGACAGGGGGACTGGAAACACCATATATTTT. This chain connects TRBV6-5 to TRBJ1-3; TRBD1 aligns across 10 bases. CDR1 is MNHEY, CDR2 SVGAGI, per germline. The CDR3 covers 16 residues. J was trimmed by 2 bases and V by 0 bases; bases with no gene match: 1.

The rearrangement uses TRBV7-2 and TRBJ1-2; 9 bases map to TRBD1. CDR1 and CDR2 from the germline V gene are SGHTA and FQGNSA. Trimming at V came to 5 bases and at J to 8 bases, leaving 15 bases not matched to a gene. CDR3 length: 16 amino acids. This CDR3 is CASSTGTGIGRGGYTF. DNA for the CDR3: TGTGCCAGCAGCACCGGGACAGGGATTGGGCGGGGAGGCTACACCTTC.

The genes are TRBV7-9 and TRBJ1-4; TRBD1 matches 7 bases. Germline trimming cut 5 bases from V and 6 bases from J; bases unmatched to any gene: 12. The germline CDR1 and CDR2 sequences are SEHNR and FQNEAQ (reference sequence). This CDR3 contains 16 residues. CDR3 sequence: CASSITTGERYEKLFF. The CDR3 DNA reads TGTGCCAGCAGCATTACCACAGGGGAGCGATATGAAAAACTGTTTTTT.